Listed below are T cell receptor beta chains from one sample, sequenced in a study of cytomegalovirus exposure and HLA in healthy donors. The repertoire was sequenced with immunoSEQ multiplex PCR; TCRdb's copy has only in-frame clones and lacks some. This sample has fewer than 150,000 clones; 82% occur once, and the top ten carry less than 3%. The sequenced sample was PBMCs. All receptors come from a male donor in good health and CMV-seronegative. Each CDR3 is given with its conserved first and last residue. The order of the fields is D gene, V gene, clone size, J gene, CDR3 DNA, CDR3 protein. The D gene is left open where the match is weak. Not all rows give a size; the values are once, few, many and, for expanded clones, a class.

.,TRBV19,.,TRBJ1-5,TGTGCCAGTAGTGGGGGAGGCGGGGGGAATCAGCCCCAGCATTTT,CASSGGGGGNQPQHF
.,TRBV27,.,TRBJ1-2,TGTGCCAGCAGTTTCTCCAAGGGGGAAACTAACTATGGCTACACCTTC,CASSFSKGETNYGYTF
.,TRBV19,few,TRBJ2-5,TGTGCCAGTAGTATGCGGGCTAGCACCAACCTGGAGACCCAGTACTTC,CASSMRASTNLETQYF
.,TRBV6-4,.,TRBJ1-2,TGTGCCAGCAGCCCCGCCGGGGACACCTATGGCTACACCTTC,CASSPAGDTYGYTF
.,TRBV28,.,TRBJ1-1,TGTGCCAGCAGGACGGGGGTGAACACTGAAGCTTTCTTT,CASRTGVNTEAFF
TRBD1,TRBV7-9,.,TRBJ1-1,TGTGCCAGCAGCTCACAGGGGTTCCCTGAAGCTTTCTTT,CASSSQGFPEAFF
.,TRBV7-2,.,TRBJ1-2,TGTGCCGTCAACTTCGGGGAAGGCTATGGCTACACCTTC,CAVNFGEGYGYTF
TRBD1,TRBV2,.,TRBJ1-2,TGTGCCAGCAGTGAAGCGCCTGGGACAGGGCGATATGGCTACACCTTC,CASSEAPGTGRYGYTF
TRBD2,TRBV27,.,TRBJ2-1,TGTGCCAGAAGAAAAGGGACTAGCGGGAGGAATGAGCAGTTCTTC,CARRKGTSGRNEQFF
.,TRBV9,once,TRBJ1-1,TGTGCCAGCAGCGTAGGGGGAGGGGAGGCTTTCTTT,CASSVGGGEAFF
TRBD2,TRBV19,.,TRBJ2-7,TGTGCCACCAAAAGCGGGAGCCGGAACGAGCAGTACTTC,CATKSGSRNEQYF
TRBD1,TRBV29-1,.,TRBJ1-1,TGCAGCGTTGTGTTAGGGGACAGGCCTTATATGAACACTGAAGCTTTCTTT,CSVVLGDRPYMNTEAFF
.,TRBV6-5,.,TRBJ2-7,TGTGCCAGCAGTAAGGGACTTACCTACGAGCAGTACTTC,CASSKGLTYEQYF
.,TRBV21-1,.,TRBJ2-7,TGTGCCAGCAGCGAAGGTTTACTGCCGGGAGCCGACGCAAAGGAGCAGTACTTC,CASSEGLLPGADAKEQYF
TRBD1,TRBV4-2,.,TRBJ2-5,TGTGCCAGCAGCCGGGACAGGGGGCCGGAGACCCAGTACTTC,CASSRDRGPETQYF
.,TRBV13,.,TRBJ2-7,TGTGCCAGCGGTCAGGGCCGGTCCTACGAGCAGTACTTC,CASGQGRSYEQYF
TRBD1,TRBV6-9,.,TRBJ2-5,TGTGCCAGCAGCCCTCCACAGGGGAAAGCGGAGACCCAGTACTTC,CASSPPQGKAETQYF
.,TRBV29-1,.,TRBJ1-2,TGCAGCGTCCTCAGGAACCCCTATGGCTACACCTTC,CSVLRNPYGYTF
.,TRBV4-3,.,TRBJ2-2,TGCGCCAGCAGCCAAGGGACGGCGGGCACCGGGGAGCTGTTTTTT,CASSQGTAGTGELFF
TRBD2,TRBV5-4,.,TRBJ2-3,TGTGCCAGCAGCTCGCGGACTAGCGGCGATACGCAGTATTTT,CASSSRTSGDTQYF
TRBD2,TRBV27,once,TRBJ2-2,TGTGCCAGCAGCGCCGTAGCGGGAGGGAACACCGGGGAGCTGTTTTTT,CASSAVAGGNTGELFF
TRBD1,TRBV29-1,.,TRBJ2-7,TGCAGCGTCAATGGACAGGGGGGGTCCTACGAGCAGTACTTC,CSVNGQGGSYEQYF
TRBD2,TRBV29-1,.,TRBJ2-2,TGCAGCGTGGGGGCTAGCGGGTGGACCGGGGAGCTGTTTTTT,CSVGASGWTGELFF
TRBD2,TRBV5-4,.,TRBJ2-1,TGTGCCAGCAGCCCGGGACTAGCGGGACTCGATGAGCAGTTCTTC,CASSPGLAGLDEQFF
.,TRBV13,.,TRBJ2-7,TGTGCCAGCAGCTTAAGAGGAGGATCCTACGAGCAGTACTTC,CASSLRGGSYEQYF
.,TRBV11-1,few,TRBJ1-2,TGTGCCAGCAGCTCCTCGCCCGGCTCCGCAGCGGGCTACACCTTC,CASSSSPGSAAGYTF
TRBD1,TRBV27,.,TRBJ2-7,TGTGCCAGCAGTCCGATCGGACAGGGGGCGTACGAGCAGTACTTC,CASSPIGQGAYEQYF